This passage covers 10 T cell receptor beta chains from one sample sequenced in a study of shared clonotypes between healthy human individuals. Libraries were prepared by immunoSEQ multiplex PCR; TCRdb keeps only in-frame clonotypes and omits some of them. The sample holds about 710,000 clones, roughly 73% seen once. The sample consisted of memory CD4+ T cells sorted from blood. Subset meaning: CD45RA-negative fraction. Receptor source: a woman aged 25 to 45 in good health.

V is TRBV10-3 and J is TRBJ2-1; TRBD1 agrees at 11 bases. This CDR3 comprises 16 residues. With 0 bases clipped from V and 7 bases from J, the junction kept 5 bases outside the gene matches. Germline V CDR1 and CDR2: ENHRY, SYGVKD. CDR3 amino acids: CAISESFGQGANEQFF. In DNA form, the CDR3 reads TGTGCCATCAGTGAGTCGTTTGGACAGGGGGCTAATGAGCAGTTCTTC.

The count of this clone is one. The rearrangement uses TRBV18 and TRBJ1-5; D unresolved. Germline-derived CDR1 and CDR2 are KGHSH and LQKENI. Trimming pared 1 base from V and 7 bases from J, leaving 8 bases between. The CDR3 has 13 amino acids. CDR3 protein: CASSPLKDQPQHF. The CDR3 nucleotides read TGTGCCAGCTCACCACTGAAGGACCAGCCCCAGCATTTT.

The chain is built from TRBV28 and TRBJ2-7, with 8 bases aligning to TRBD1. The CDR3 consists of 19 residues. The germline CDR1 and CDR2 sequences are MDHEN and SYDVKM. The V gene end was trimmed by 4 bases and the J gene end by 4 bases; junction bases not matched to a gene: 21. The CDR3: CASSSDRVRAGSGLYEQYF. The CDR3 DNA reads as TGTGCCAGCAGTTCGGACAGGGTCCGCGCTGGTTCCGGGTTATACGAGCAGTACTTC.

The V gene is TRBV28, the J gene TRBJ1-2; 12 positions agree with TRBD1. With 3 bases clipped from V and 8 bases from J, the junction kept 10 bases outside the gene matches. The CDR3 totals 16 residues. Germline CDR1 and CDR2: MDHEN and SYDVKM. For the CDR3, the DNA is TGTGCCAGCAGTTTTTCCGGGACAGGGGGCCGTTTAGGCTACACCTTC. Protein sequence: CASSFSGTGGRLGYTF.

The chain links TRBV29-1 to TRBJ1-1; 7 bases map to TRBD1. This CDR3 spans 12 amino acids. Per the germline V gene, CDR1 is SQVTM and CDR2 is ANQGSEA. The V gene end was trimmed by 7 bases and the J gene end by 0 bases; junction bases not matched to a gene: 2. CDR3 sequence reads: CSATGMNTEAFF. The CDR3 DNA reads as TGCAGCGCGACAGGGATGAACACTGAAGCTTTCTTT. The variable domain in full, with the rest retrieved from reference TRBV29-1 and TRBJ1-1, is SAVISQKPSRDICQRGTSLTIQCQVDSQVTMMFWYRQQPGQSLTLIATANQGSEATYESGFVIDKFPISRPNLTFSTLTVSNMSPEDSSIYLCSATGMNTEAFFGQGTRLTVV.

A few counts support this clone. V is TRBV6-5 and J is TRBJ1-1; tentatively, D is TRBD1 (6 bases). With 6 bases removed from V and 3 bases from J, the gap between germline ends came to 14 bases. The CDR3 has 14 residues. Germline V gene data show CDR1 as MNHEY and CDR2 as SVGAGI. This CDR3 reads CASSQGILDTEAFF. Here the CDR3 DNA reads TGTGCCAGCAGCCAGGGGATTTTGGACACTGAAGCTTTCTTT.

The gene calls are TRBV6-6 and TRBJ2-6; D is ambiguous. The CDR3 consists of 14 residues. The ends were cut back, 0 bases at V and 1 base at J, with 1 base in the middle. Germline V gives CDR1 MNHNY, CDR2 SVGAGI (reference sequence). CDR3 DNA sequence: TGTGCCAGCAGTTACTCGTCTGGGGCCAACGTCCTGACTTTC. Translation gives CASSYSSGANVLTF.

The CDR3 here is CASSEYRGAGYSLQYF. The CDR3 bases are TGTGCCAGCAGTGAATACCGCGGGGCAGGGTATAGCCTGCAGTACTTC. The chain carries TRBV25-1 and TRBJ2-7, with D maybe TRBD2 (6 bases). This CDR3 is 16 amino acids long. V gave up 0 bases and J gave up 9 bases, with 21 bases separating them. The germline CDR1 and CDR2 sequences are MGHDK and SYGVNS.

V and J are TRBV1 and TRBJ2-3; TRBD2 is taken as the D call from the table, unchecked against the DNA. TRBV1 is classified as a pseudogene. The CDR3 consists of 18 residues. The CDR3 is CTSSQPGLAGDRADTQYF. CDR3 coding DNA: TGCACCAGCAGCCAACCAGGCCTAGCGGGAGATCGGGCAGATACGCAGTATTTT.

The chain combines TRBV5-1 with TRBJ1-5; 10 bases map to TRBD1. V shed 3 bases, J shed 6 bases, and the junction held 3 bases outside the gene matches. This CDR3 contains 14 residues. Germline V gene data show CDR1 as SGHRS and CDR2 as YFSETQ. CDR3 amino acids: CASSSGTGAQPQHF. As DNA, the CDR3 is TGCGCCAGCAGCTCCGGGACAGGGGCTCAGCCCCAGCATTTT.